This T cell receptor (beta chain) stems from a study of blood T cell repertoires in COVID-19. Study context: The origin of the acute and convalescent COVID-19 samples was the United States, Italy and Spain.

The germline gives CDR1 SGHAT, CDR2 FQNNGV. With V trimmed by 0 bases and J by 4 bases, 5 bases remained unmatched. The CDR3 spans 15 residues. As handled by the study authors: For nucleated cells, counts were estimated from reference gene primer amplification. Sequenced by immunoSEQ multiplex PCR; TCRdb stores in-frame clones only, minus some. V, J and clone size reflect that table, while D and trimming were determined from the DNA. Of tens of thousands of clones detected, 89% appear once; the ten largest clones hold 4.5% to 5%. The source of this sequence is a woman aged 45 to 65 with active COVID-19. The sequenced sample was peripheral blood. The genes are TRBV11-2 and TRBJ1-2; 7 bases map to TRBD1. In DNA form, the CDR3 reads TGTGCCAGCAGCTTAGAGGTGACAGGGCTCTATGGCTACACCTTC. Translated: CASSLEVTGLYGYTF.